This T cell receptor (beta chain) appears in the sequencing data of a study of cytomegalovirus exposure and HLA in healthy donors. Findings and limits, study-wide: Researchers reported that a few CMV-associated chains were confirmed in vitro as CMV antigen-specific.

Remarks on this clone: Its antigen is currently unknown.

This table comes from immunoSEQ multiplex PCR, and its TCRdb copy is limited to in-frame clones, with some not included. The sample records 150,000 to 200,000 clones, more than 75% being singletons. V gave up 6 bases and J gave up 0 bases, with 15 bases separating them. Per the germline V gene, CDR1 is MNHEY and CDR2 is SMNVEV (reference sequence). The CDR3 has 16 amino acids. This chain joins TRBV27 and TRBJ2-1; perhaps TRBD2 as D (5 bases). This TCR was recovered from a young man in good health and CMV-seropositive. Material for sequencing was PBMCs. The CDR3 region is CASRPIIASSYNEQFF. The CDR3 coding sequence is TGTGCCAGCAGGCCAATCATAGCGAGCTCCTACAATGAGCAGTTCTTC.